This T cell receptor (beta chain) comes out of a study of CD8+ T cells in alopecia areata (dated by TCRdb to 2016 to 2019). Background on the whole study: High-throughput TCRbeta sequencing was used to examine T cell clonal expansion in alopecia areata in both the C3H/HeJ mouse model and human patients. Scalp tissue and sorted CD4+ and CD8+ peripheral blood T cells from patchy and totalis/universalis alopecia areata patients and from healthy controls were covered by human TCRbeta sequencing. Clonality in the scalp was compared among normal scalp (n=4), patchy alopecia areata scalp (n=8), and alopecia totalis/universalis scalp (n=8). RNA was extracted with the PAXgene miRNA kit for fixed scalp, the miRNeasy kit for PBMCs, and the RNeasy kit for mouse skin. TCRbeta CDR3 regions were amplified by immunoSEQ multiplex PCR with 35 Vbeta forward and 13 Jbeta reverse primers. General study outcomes and caveats: Lesional scalp, especially in alopecia totalis/universalis, showed higher clonality and more expanded CD8+ clones than normal scalp, suggesting antigenic drive. Unlike mouse skin, which is dominated by gammadelta T cells, normal human skin has resident alphabeta T cells that are also sequenced, and this complicates analysis of the scalp TCR repertoire. TCR sequences shared between patients were less clear than in mice, possibly partly because of HLA diversity in the patient population.

At the junction V is shortened by 0 bases and J by 1 base, with 12 bases in between. There are 16 amino acids in the CDR3, from cysteine to phenylalanine inclusive. Only CDR3 DNA remains: 48 bases, in frame from the first base. CDR1 SGHRS and CDR2 YFSETQ are derived from the germline V gene. The library relied on the immunoSEQ multiplex PCR assay. For TCR sequencing, RNA was extracted from every sample and reverse transcribed into cDNA to serve as template. First-strand cDNA was synthesized with SuperScript III using a 2:1 mix of oligo-dT and random hexamers. A synthetic immune receptor repertoire was used to measure amplification bias, and any remaining bias was corrected computationally. The original methods were these. Raw reads were preprocessed for error removal, and CDR3 was defined according to IMGT conventions as running from the conserved cysteine to phenylalanine. To get clonality, Shannon entropy was normalized by log2 of the number of productive unique TCRs and the result was subtracted from 1. Whether each scalp clone was CD4 or CD8 was inferred by checking scalp TCRbeta sequences against the CD4 and CD8 repertoires from sorted blood. TCRdb carries this immuneACCESS record with in-frame sequences only. Its versions omit some clonotypes, under half of them owing to an unresolved V gene in the studies checked, with the rest unexplained. V, J and clone size are taken as reported in that table, and D and trimming were inferred from the DNA itself. The sample data list roughly 140,000 clones, and roughly 58% of these were observed just once. Around 34% of the sample lies in the top ten.

PBMCs were isolated by density centrifugation and stained for CD3, CD4 and CD8, and CD4+ and CD8+ T cells were sorted on a FACSAria. Unaffected controls provided scalp biopsies and blood samples. On this clone itself: Its antigen target is currently unknown. The record has no base qualities; no much larger clone is one base away.

The material sequenced was CD8+ T cells sorted from blood. This receptor was obtained from a human donor in good health. The chain employs TRBV5-1 and TRBJ2-3; the D element might be TRBD1 or TRBD2, as each aligns at 5 bases. In nucleotides, the sequence is TGCGCCAGCAGCTTGGCGGGACCTAGAGGCACAGATACGCAGTATTTT. This yields the protein CASSLAGPRGTDTQYF.